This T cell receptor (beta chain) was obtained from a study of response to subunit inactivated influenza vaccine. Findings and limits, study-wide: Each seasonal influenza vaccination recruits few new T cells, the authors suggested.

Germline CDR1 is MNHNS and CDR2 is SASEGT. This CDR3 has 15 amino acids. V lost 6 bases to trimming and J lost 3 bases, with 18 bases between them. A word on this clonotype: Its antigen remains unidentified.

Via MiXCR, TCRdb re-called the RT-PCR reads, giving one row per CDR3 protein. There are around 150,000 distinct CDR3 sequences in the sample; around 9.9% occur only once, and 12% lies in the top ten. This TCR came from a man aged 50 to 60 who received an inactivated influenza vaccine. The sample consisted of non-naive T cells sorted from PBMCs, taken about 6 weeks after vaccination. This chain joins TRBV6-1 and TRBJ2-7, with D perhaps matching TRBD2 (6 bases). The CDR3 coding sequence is TGTGCCAGCAGCCGCGGGGTGGCCCACGTCTACGAGCAGTACTTC. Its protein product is CASSRGVAHVYEQYF.